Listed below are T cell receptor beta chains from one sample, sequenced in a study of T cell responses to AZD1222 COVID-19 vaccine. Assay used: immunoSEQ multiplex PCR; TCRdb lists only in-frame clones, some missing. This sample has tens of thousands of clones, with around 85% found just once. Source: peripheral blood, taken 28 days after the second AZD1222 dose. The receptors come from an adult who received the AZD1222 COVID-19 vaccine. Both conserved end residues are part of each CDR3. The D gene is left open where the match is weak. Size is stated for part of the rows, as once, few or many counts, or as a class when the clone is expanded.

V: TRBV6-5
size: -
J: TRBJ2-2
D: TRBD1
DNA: TGTGCCAGCAGTTTCCAAACAGGGGCAGGCACCGGGGAGCTGTTTTTT
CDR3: CASSFQTGAGTGELFF

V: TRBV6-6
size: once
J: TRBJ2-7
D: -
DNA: TGTGCCAGCAGTTACGTTTCCTACGAGCAGTACTTC
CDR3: CASSYVSYEQYF

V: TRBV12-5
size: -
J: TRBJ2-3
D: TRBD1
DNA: TGTGCTAGTGGTCCCGGACCGGGACAGGGGAGCACAGATACGCAGTATTTT
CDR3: CASGPGPGQGSTDTQYF

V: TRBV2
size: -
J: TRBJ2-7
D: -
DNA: TGTGCCAGCAGCAAAACAAGGGGGGCGACCTACGAGCAGTACTTC
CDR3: CASSKTRGATYEQYF

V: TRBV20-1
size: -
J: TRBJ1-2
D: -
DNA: TGCAGTGCTAGTCATGGGACAAACTATGGCTACACCTTC
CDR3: CSASHGTNYGYTF

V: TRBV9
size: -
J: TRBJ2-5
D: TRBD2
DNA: TGTGCCAGCAGCCCCTCGACTAGCGTTGAGACCCAGTACTTC
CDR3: CASSPSTSVETQYF

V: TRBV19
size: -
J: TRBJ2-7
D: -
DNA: TGTGCCAGTAGCCCTCCCCGCCGGGTAGCGGATTCCTACGAGCAGTACTTC
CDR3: CASSPPRRVADSYEQYF

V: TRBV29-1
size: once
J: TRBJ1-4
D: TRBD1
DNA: TGCAGCGTTGAAGAGCGGACAGGGATTAATGAAAAACTGTTTTTT
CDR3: CSVEERTGINEKLFF

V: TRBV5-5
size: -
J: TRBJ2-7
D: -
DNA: TGTGCCAGCAGCTTAACGGGGGCGACTTACGAGCAGTACTTC
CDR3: CASSLTGATYEQYF

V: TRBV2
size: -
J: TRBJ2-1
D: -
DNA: TGTGCCAGCAGTGATCTGGGAATCAATGAGCAGTTCTTC
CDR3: CASSDLGINEQFF

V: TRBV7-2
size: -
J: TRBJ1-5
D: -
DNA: TGTGCCAGCAGCTTTGAATGGAATCAGCCCCAGCATTTT
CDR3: CASSFEWNQPQHF

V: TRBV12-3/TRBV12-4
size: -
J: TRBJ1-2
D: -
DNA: TGTGCCAGCAGTTTAAACAGGAACTATGGCTACACCTTC
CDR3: CASSLNRNYGYTF

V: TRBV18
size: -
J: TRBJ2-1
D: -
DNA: TGTGCCAGCTCACCCAGCCATTTGGACAATGAGCAGTTCTTC
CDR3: CASSPSHLDNEQFF

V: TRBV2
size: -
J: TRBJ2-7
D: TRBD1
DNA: TGTGCCAGCAGTGAAACAGGGGGCATCTCCTACGAGCAGTACTTC
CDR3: CASSETGGISYEQYF

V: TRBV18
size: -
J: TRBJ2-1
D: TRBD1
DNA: TGTGCCAGCTCGCCCAACAGGGGGCGCGGTGACAATGAGCAGTTCTTC
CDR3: CASSPNRGRGDNEQFF

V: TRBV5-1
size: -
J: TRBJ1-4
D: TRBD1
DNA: TGCGCCAGCAGCTTGGGACAGGGGGCTGAAGGGGAAAAACTGTTTTTT
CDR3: CASSLGQGAEGEKLFF

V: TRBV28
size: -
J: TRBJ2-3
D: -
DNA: TGTGCCAGCAGTTTAATAACAGCCTTCACAGATACGCAGTATTTT
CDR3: CASSLITAFTDTQYF

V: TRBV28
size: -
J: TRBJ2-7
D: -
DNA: TGTGCCAGCAGTTTGCGTCAGACCGCGTACTACGAGCAGTACTTC
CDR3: CASSLRQTAYYEQYF